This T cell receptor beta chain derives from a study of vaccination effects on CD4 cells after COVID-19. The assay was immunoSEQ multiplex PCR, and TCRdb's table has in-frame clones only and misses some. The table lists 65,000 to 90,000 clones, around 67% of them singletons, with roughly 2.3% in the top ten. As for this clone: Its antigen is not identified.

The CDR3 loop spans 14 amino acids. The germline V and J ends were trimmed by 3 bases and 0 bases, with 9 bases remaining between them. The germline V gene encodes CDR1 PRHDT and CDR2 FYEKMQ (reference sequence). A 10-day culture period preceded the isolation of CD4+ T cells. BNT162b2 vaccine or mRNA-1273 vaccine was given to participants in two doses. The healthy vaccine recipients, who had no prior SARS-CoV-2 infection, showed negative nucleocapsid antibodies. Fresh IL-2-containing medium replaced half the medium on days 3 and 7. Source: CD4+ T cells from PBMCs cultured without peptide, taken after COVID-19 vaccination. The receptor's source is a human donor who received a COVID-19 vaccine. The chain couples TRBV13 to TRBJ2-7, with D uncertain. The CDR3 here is CASSFRHSSYEQYV. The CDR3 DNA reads TGTGCCAGCAGCTTCCGTCATAGCTCCTACGAGCAGTACGTC.